The 14 T cell receptor beta chains reported below all come from one sample, sequenced in a study of T cell responses to AZD1222 COVID-19 vaccine. Profiling relied on immunoSEQ multiplex PCR, and the TCRdb table lists in-frame clones only, not all of them. The table includes about 160,000 clones, over 75% detected once. Source: peripheral blood, taken 28 days after the second AZD1222 dose. These receptors were collected from an adult who received the AZD1222 COVID-19 vaccine.

The rearrangement uses TRBV6-5 and TRBJ1-1; TRBD1 aligns across 8 bases. CDR3 length equals 13 residues. With V trimmed by 4 bases and J by 6 bases, 4 bases remained unmatched. Germline V gene data show CDR1 as MNHEY and CDR2 as SVGAGI. CDR3 sequence (DNA): TGTGCCAGCAGTTTTCAGGGGGCCGCTGAAGCTTTCTTT. Protein sequence: CASSFQGAAEAFF.

V usage is TRBV18 and J usage is TRBJ1-4; TRBD1 matches at 8 bases. V lost 5 bases, J lost 9 bases, and 14 bases stayed unmatched. The germline CDR1 and CDR2 sequences are KGHSH and LQKENI. This CDR3 spans 16 amino acids. CDR3 sequence (DNA): TGTGCCAGCTCAACCCAGCCCGGGACAGGCTCTCAAAAACTGTTTTTT. It specifies CASSTQPGTGSQKLFF.

The chain has TRBV10-1 and TRBJ1-2, with 7 bases lining up with TRBD1. Germline values: CDR1 WNHNN, CDR2 SYGVQD (reference sequence). The CDR3 loop spans 15 amino acids. The junction had 9 bases not matched to a gene; V was cut back by 3 bases and J by 5 bases. The CDR3 DNA sequence: TGCGCCAGCAGTGAAGAAACAGGGGTTGAATATGGCTACACCTTC. Protein sequence: CASSEETGVEYGYTF.

This chain links TRBV15 with TRBJ1-1, with D hard to call. CDR1 and CDR2 (germline): LNHNV, YYDKDF (reference sequence). This CDR3 spans 13 amino acids. V was pared by 0 bases and J by 7 bases, with 9 bases between. The CDR3 coding sequence is TGTGCCACCAGCAGAGATGGGTCCGGTGAAGCTTTCTTT. This codes for CATSRDGSGEAFF.

CDR3 sequence reads: CASSLGGGIEKLFF. The CDR3 DNA sequence: TGTGCCAGCAGCTTGGGGGGGGGTATTGAAAAACTGTTTTTT. The genes are TRBV11-2 and TRBJ1-4; D is perhaps TRBD1 (5 bases). The germline V gene encodes CDR1 SGHAT and CDR2 FQNNGV. The germline V and J ends were trimmed by 3 bases and 7 bases, with 12 bases remaining between them. The CDR3 runs 14 residues.

The rearrangement uses TRBV20-1 and TRBJ1-4; D is undetermined. Germline CDR1 reads DFQATT; CDR2 reads SNEGSKA (reference sequence). The CDR3 contains 11 residues. Trimming pared 7 bases from V and 5 bases from J, leaving 8 bases between. The chain's CDR3 is CSGKGNEKLFF. The CDR3 DNA reads TGCAGTGGTAAAGGAAATGAAAAACTGTTTTTT.

The chain uses TRBV2 and TRBJ1-4, with D maybe TRBD1 (6 bases). Deletions cut 6 bases from V and 8 bases from J, with 13 bases between. The V gene's germline CDR1 is SNHLY and CDR2 FYNNEI. The CDR3 has 13 amino acids. This CDR3 reads CASSRGVGEKLFF. The CDR3 coding sequence is TGTGCCAGCAGCAGGGGAGTCGGAGAAAAACTGTTTTTT.

Comment on this clone: Other DNA sequences from this sample encode an identical CDR3 as well. The chain carries TRBV7-9 and TRBJ2-2; unclear D gene. V lost 1 base and J 7 bases, leaving 4 bases between the germline ends. The CDR3 sequence is 12 residues long. Looked up from germline, CDR1 is SEHNR and CDR2 is FQNEAQ (reference sequence). The DNA of the CDR3 is TGTGCCAGCAGCTTAGGAGTCGGGGAGCTGTTTTTT. Its translation is CASSLGVGELFF.

The chain carries TRBV3-1 (or the pseudogene TRBV3-2) and TRBJ2-7; no reliable D call. The CDR3 extends over 13 amino acids. The germline CDR1 and CDR2 sequences are LGHDT and YNNKEL (reference sequence). V was clipped by 4 bases and J by 2 bases, with 9 bases between them. The CDR3 DNA reads TGTGCCAGCAGCCCCACGACTCCCTACGAGCAGTACTTC. It is translated as CASSPTTPYEQYF.

The chain recombines TRBV10-3 with TRBJ1-2, with D uncertain. The V end was cut by 6 bases, the J end by 6 bases, with 5 bases between. The CDR3 extends over 10 amino acids. CDR1 ENHRY and CDR2 SYGVKD come from the germline V gene. In nucleotides, the CDR3 is TGTGCCATCAGCGGGAATGGCTACACCTTC. It encodes CAISGNGYTF.

V is TRBV5-5 and J is TRBJ1-5, with D perhaps matching TRBD1 (5 bases). CDR1 and CDR2 from the germline V gene are SGHKS and YYEKEE (reference sequence). This CDR3 is 16 amino acids long. Trimming removed 0 bases from V and 0 bases from J, with 10 bases in between. The CDR3 DNA is TGTGCCAGCAGCTTGGAATGGGGGAATAGCAATCAGCCCCAGCATTTT. Translated, it gives CASSLEWGNSNQPQHF. Full variable domain (missing parts from reference TRBV5-5 and TRBJ1-5): DAGVTQSPTHLIKTRGQQVTLRCSPISGHKSVSWYQQVLGQGPQFIFQYYEKEERGRGNFPDRFSARQFPNYSSELNVNALLLGDSALYLCASSLEWGNSNQPQHFGDGTRLSIL.

This rearrangement joins TRBV29-1 to TRBJ2-2; possibly TRBD1 or TRBD2 for D (5 bases each). V gave up 4 bases and J gave up 5 bases, with 17 bases separating them. The CDR3 consists of 15 residues. CDR1 and CDR2 from the germline V gene are SQVTM and ANQGSEA. For the CDR3, the DNA is TGCAGCGTTGGGGGTAATGTCGGGGCGACCGGGGAGCTGTTTTTT. This sequence encodes CSVGGNVGATGELFF.

This clone was observed once. The V call is TRBV24-1, the J call TRBJ2-3; TRBD1 matches at 8 bases. The ends lost 6 bases at V and 1 base at J; junction bases unmatched: 5. Germline lookup yields CDR1 KGHDR and CDR2 SFDVKD. CDR3 length: 15 amino acids. This chain's CDR3 is CATSNPGQGTDTQYF. As DNA, the CDR3 is TGTGCCACCAGTAACCCGGGACAGGGCACAGATACGCAGTATTTT.

V gene TRBV15 combines with J gene TRBJ1-3; 7 nucleotides match TRBD1. The J segment lost 2 bases and the V segment lost 5 bases, leaving 6 bases of the junction unmatched. Germline V CDR1 and CDR2: LNHNV, YYDKDF (reference sequence). CDR3 length: 15 residues. The CDR3 DNA follows: TGTGCCACCAGCCGCCAGGGGGGCGCTGGAAACACCATATATTTT. Its protein product is CATSRQGGAGNTIYF.